The 13 T cell receptor beta chains reported below all come from one sample, sequenced in a study of metastatic and nonmetastatic thyroid tumors. TCRdb re-analyzed the PCR reads through MiXCR. The sample contains under 95,000 clones, 9.5% to 15% of which appear only once. Thyroid surgery was performed in patients who had received no treatment beforehand. Sequencing used blood. The receptors shown here come from a female donor with papillary thyroid cancer or a benign thyroid nodule (not recorded which). Some clones in this sample may be carry-over from other donors' samples.

The sample holds many counts of this clone. V gene TRBV20-1 combines with J gene TRBJ2-2; D is possibly TRBD1 (6 bases). CDR1 and CDR2 from the germline V gene are DFQATT and SNEGSKA (reference sequence). V shed 5 bases and J shed 1 base, with 17 bases lying between them. This CDR3 contains 16 residues. The CDR3 region is CSARDTPGENTGELFF. CDR3 sequence (DNA): TGCAGTGCTCGGGACACCCCAGGGGAGAACACCGGGGAGCTGTTTTTT.

This clone has a count of ten or more. The chain links TRBV5-1 to TRBJ2-1; D not certain. Trimming left V 4 bases short and J 6 bases short, with 14 bases between. Looked up from germline, CDR1 is SGHRS and CDR2 is YFSETQ. CDR3 length: 14 residues. This chain's CDR3 is CASSPGPRGNEQFF. CDR3 nucleotides: TGCGCCAGCAGCCCAGGCCCCCGAGGCAATGAGCAGTTCTTC.

To note about this clone: One junction end does not reproduce the germline sequence, and a read error may be involved. This sequence joins TRBV11-2 and TRBJ1-6; TRBD1 is a possible D gene (6 bases). The CDR3 length is 19 residues. Germline CDR1 is SGHAT and CDR2 is FQNNGV. In nucleotides, the CDR3 is TGTGCCAGCAGCCTAGAGGGGTTCAGGGGTAGCTCCTATAATTCACCCCTCCACTTT. Amino acids: CASSLEGFRGSSYNSPLHF.

At least ten counts were recorded for this clone. The rearrangement uses TRBV15 and TRBJ2-1; TRBD2 agrees at 7 bases. Germline V gene data show CDR1 as LNHNV and CDR2 as YYDKDF (reference sequence). The V gene end was trimmed by 3 bases and the J gene end by 4 bases; junction bases not matched to a gene: 6. The CDR3 runs 15 residues. CDR3 sequence: CATSSVAGPYNEQFF. In nucleotides, the CDR3 is TGTGCCACCAGCAGTGTAGCGGGCCCGTACAATGAGCAGTTCTTC.

Many counts were recorded for this clone. The V call is TRBV27, the J call TRBJ2-3; TRBD1 might be the D (5 bases). CDR1 is MNHEY, CDR2 SMNVEV, per germline (reference sequence). This CDR3 is built from 17 residues. Trimming removed 1 base from V and 1 base from J, with 15 bases in between. CDR3 sequence: CASSLYQGFPGTDTQYF. In DNA form, the CDR3 reads TGTGCCAGCAGTTTATATCAGGGATTTCCGGGCACAGATACGCAGTATTTT.

This clone is labeled as medium-sized. V and J are TRBV11-2 and TRBJ2-7, with TRBD1 matching over 9 bases. There are 16 residues in the CDR3. Germline V gene lookup returns CDR1 SGHAT and CDR2 FQNNGV. Losses at the gene ends were 5 bases for V and 6 bases for J; bases not matched to a gene: 14. In DNA, the CDR3 is TGTGCCAGCAGCCTACTAAGGGGACAGGGAGGCCGCGAGCAGTACTTC. Protein: CASSLLRGQGGREQYF.

This clone was seen ten or more times. This chain links TRBV7-2 with TRBJ2-1; 7 nucleotides agree with TRBD2. The CDR3 is 15 amino acids. From germline, CDR1 is SGHTA and CDR2 FQGNSA. Germline trimming cut 3 bases from V and 3 bases from J; bases unmatched to any gene: 5. The CDR3 nucleotides read TGTGCCAGCAGCTTGAGTGGGGGGGACTACAATGAGCAGTTCTTC. Translated, it gives CASSLSGGDYNEQFF.

This clone showed up many times. The chain combines TRBV2 with TRBJ1-5; 9 positions agree with TRBD1. Germline V gene sequence: CDR1 SNHLY, CDR2 FYNNEI. The CDR3 is 15 residues long. The ends lost 5 bases at V and 2 bases at J; junction bases unmatched: 4. CDR3 in DNA: TGTGCCAGCAGTCAAAGACAGGGGGGCAATCAGCCCCAGCATTTT. Its translation is CASSQRQGGNQPQHF.

This clone was recorded at least ten times. The rearrangement uses TRBV5-6 and TRBJ2-7; weak D call: TRBD1 (5 bases). The germline V and J ends were trimmed by 6 bases and 5 bases, with 15 bases remaining between them. The CDR3 is 13 residues long. Germline V CDR1 and CDR2: SGHDT, YYEEEE. The CDR3 coding sequence is TGTGCCAGCACACCCCAGGGTATCCACGAGCAGTACTTC. This sequence encodes CASTPQGIHEQYF.

The rearrangement links TRBV9 to TRBJ2-1; D gene unclear. V lost 4 bases to trimming and J lost 0 bases, with 14 bases between them. The CDR3 is made up of 16 amino acids. The V gene's germline CDR1 is SGDLS and CDR2 YYNGEE. The CDR3 here is CASSPPPLSSYNEQFF. The CDR3 DNA is TGTGCCAGCAGCCCCCCGCCCCTAAGCTCCTACAATGAGCAGTTCTTC.

This clone was seen many times. The chain joins TRBV5-8 to TRBJ2-7; D possibly corresponds to TRBD1 (6 bases). The V and J ends lost 3 bases and 4 bases respectively, with 20 bases between them. Germline V gene data show CDR1 as SGHTS and CDR2 as YDEGEE. This CDR3 is built from 16 residues. CDR3 loop: CASSSATLGQLYEQYF. The CDR3, as DNA: TGTGCCAGCAGCTCCGCGACCCTTGGACAGTTGTACGAGCAGTACTTC. The full variable domain, rest sourced from reference TRBV5-8 and TRBJ2-7, is EAGVTQSPTHLIKTRGQQATLRCSPISGHTSVYWYQQALGLGLQFLLWYDEGEERNRGNFPPRFSGRQFPNYSSELNVNALELEDSALYLCASSSATLGQLYEQYFGPGTRLTVT.

DNA of the CDR3: TGTGCCAGCAGCCCCGAACAGGGAGCTGGGGCCAACGTCCTGACTTTC. Amino acids: CASSPEQGAGANVLTF. The V call is TRBV4-2, the J call TRBJ2-6, with D possibly matching TRBD1 (6 bases). The V gene lost 4 bases and the J gene lost 2 bases, with 12 bases spanning the gap. CDR1 LGHNA and CDR2 YNFKEQ come from the germline V gene. The CDR3 contains 16 residues.

Many counts were recorded for this clone. V and J are TRBV5-1 and TRBJ1-2, with 7 nucleotides matching TRBD1. Germline V gene data show CDR1 as SGHRS and CDR2 as YFSETQ. CDR3 size: 15 residues. J gave up 0 bases and V 1 base, and 3 bases lay outside the gene matches. CDR3: CASSLSGTANYGYTF. CDR3 coding DNA: TGCGCCAGCAGCTTGAGTGGGACAGCTAACTATGGCTACACCTTC.